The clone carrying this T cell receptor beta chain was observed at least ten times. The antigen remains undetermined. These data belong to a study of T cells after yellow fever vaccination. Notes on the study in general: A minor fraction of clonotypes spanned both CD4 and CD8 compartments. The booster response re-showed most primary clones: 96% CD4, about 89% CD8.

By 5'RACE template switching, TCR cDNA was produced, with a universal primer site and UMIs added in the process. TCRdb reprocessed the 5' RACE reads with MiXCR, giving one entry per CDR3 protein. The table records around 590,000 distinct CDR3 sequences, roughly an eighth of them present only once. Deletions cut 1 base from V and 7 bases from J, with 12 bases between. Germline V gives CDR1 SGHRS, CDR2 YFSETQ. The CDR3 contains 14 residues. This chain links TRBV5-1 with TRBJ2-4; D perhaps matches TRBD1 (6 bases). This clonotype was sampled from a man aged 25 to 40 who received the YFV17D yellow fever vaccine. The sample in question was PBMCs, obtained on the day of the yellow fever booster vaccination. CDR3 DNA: TGCGCCAGCAGCTTGTCAGGGGAGAACAACATTCAGTACTTC. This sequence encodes CASSLSGENNIQYF.